These 5 T cell receptor beta chains share one sample of origin, sequenced in a study of regulatory T cells in long-lasting Graves disease. As to time point: newly diagnosed GD, antithyroid drugs for less than 3 months. There was RNA extracted from PBMCs, and the TCR library was made from it. Arm-PCR of CDR3 regions and iRepertoire HTBI primers were the basis on which TCR beta libraries were built. Using its own MiXCR run on the multiplex PCR reads, TCRdb lists one record per CDR3 protein. The profile shows around 450,000 distinct CDR3 sequences, around 16% of them singletons. Another study also made use of these data, one on T cells in Graves' hyperthyroidism and ophthalmopathy.

This sample comprised peripheral blood mononuclear cells (PBMCs), obtained at new diagnosis, from a patient treated with antithyroid drugs. These receptors originate from a woman between 40 and 55 years old with Graves disease.

This clonotype was seen many times. The gene calls are TRBV30 and TRBJ1-1; 7 bases map to TRBD1. The CDR3 consists of 12 residues. Germline CDR1 GTSNPN, CDR2 SVGIG (reference sequence). V was pared by 6 bases and J by 7 bases, with 8 bases of the junction left unmatched. CDR3 nucleotides: TGTGCCTGCAATGCAGGGGGACTTGAAGCTTTCTTT. This gives the protein CACNAGGLEAFF.

This chain uses TRBV20-1 with TRBJ2-1; 12 bases line up with TRBD2. Germline CDR1 reads DFQATT; CDR2 reads SNEGSKA (reference sequence). With 3 bases clipped from V and 8 bases from J, the junction kept 11 bases outside the gene matches. This CDR3 is 16 amino acids long. The CDR3 reads CSARERTSGIGDEQFF. The CDR3, as DNA: TGCAGTGCTAGGGAAAGGACTAGCGGGATTGGAGATGAGCAGTTCTTC.

The chain couples TRBV24-1 to TRBJ2-4; TRBD1 matches 10 bases. In germline, CDR1 is KGHDR, CDR2 SFDVKD. CDR3 size: 14 residues. V lost 5 bases to trimming and J lost 8 bases; unmatched junction nucleotides: 5. CDR3: CATSGADRGDIQYF. The DNA of the CDR3 is TGTGCCACCAGTGGAGCGGACAGGGGGGACATTCAGTACTTC.

The J gene is TRBJ1-4, the V gene TRBV6-2 or TRBV6-3; no clear D gene. CDR1 and CDR2 from the germline V gene are MNHEY and SVGEGT. This CDR3 has 16 residues. The germline V and J ends were trimmed by 4 bases and 0 bases, with 12 bases remaining between them. CDR3 coding DNA: TGTGCCAGCAGTTGGGTCGGAACTGCAACTAATGAAAAACTGTTTTTT. Its translation is CASSWVGTATNEKLFF.

This clonotype has ten or more counts. V is TRBV12-3 or TRBV12-4 and J is TRBJ2-5; 9 bases are a match to TRBD1. Germline trimming cut 4 bases from V and 5 bases from J; bases unmatched to any gene: 8. CDR3 length: 15 amino acids. CDR3 residues: CASSSAGQGVETQYF. CDR3 sequence (DNA): TGTGCCAGCAGTTCCGCGGGACAGGGAGTCGAGACCCAGTACTTC.